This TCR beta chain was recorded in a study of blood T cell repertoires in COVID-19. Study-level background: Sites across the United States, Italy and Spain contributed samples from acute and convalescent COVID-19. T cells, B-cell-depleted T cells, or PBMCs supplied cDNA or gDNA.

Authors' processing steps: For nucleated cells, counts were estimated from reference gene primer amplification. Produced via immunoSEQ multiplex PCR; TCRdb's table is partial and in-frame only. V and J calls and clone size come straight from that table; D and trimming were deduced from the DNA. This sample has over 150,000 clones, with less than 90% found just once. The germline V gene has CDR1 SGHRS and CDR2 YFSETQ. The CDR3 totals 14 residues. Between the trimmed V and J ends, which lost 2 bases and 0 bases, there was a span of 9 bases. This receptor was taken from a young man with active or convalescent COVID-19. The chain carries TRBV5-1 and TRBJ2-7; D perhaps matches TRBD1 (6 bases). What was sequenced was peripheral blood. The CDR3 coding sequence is TGCGCCAGCAGCTTCGGGACACTCTCCTACGAGCAGTACTTC. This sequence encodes CASSFGTLSYEQYF.